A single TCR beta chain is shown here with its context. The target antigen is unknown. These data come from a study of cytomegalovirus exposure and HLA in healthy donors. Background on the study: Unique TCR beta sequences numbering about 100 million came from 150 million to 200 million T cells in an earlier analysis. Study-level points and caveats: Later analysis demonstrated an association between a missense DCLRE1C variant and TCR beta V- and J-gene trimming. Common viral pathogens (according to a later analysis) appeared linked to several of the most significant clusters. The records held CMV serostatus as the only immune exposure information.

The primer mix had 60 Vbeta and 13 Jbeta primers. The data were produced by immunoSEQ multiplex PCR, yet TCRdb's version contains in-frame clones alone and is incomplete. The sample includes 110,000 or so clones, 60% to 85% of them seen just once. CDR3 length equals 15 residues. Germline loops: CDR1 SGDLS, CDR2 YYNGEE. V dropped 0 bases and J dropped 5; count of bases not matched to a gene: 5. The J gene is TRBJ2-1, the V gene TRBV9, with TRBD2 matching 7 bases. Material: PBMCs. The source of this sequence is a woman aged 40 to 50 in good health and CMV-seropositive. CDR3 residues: CASSVGGGIHNEQFF. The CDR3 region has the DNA TGTGCCAGCAGCGTAGGGGGGGGAATTCACAATGAGCAGTTCTTC.